This TCR beta chain is drawn from a study of regulatory T cells in long-lasting Graves disease. Findings of the study overall: Newly diagnosed Graves' patients had higher TCR diversity than persistent ones. With a few thousand shared public clonotypes, persistent patients exceeded new patients, who shared 950 to 1,000.

Concerning this clonotype: Its antigen is not identified.

This CDR3 has 15 residues. Per the germline V gene, CDR1 is SGHTA and CDR2 is FQGNSA. V lost 5 bases and J 5 bases, leaving 15 bases between the germline ends. CDR3 regions were amplified by Arm-PCR using iRepertoire HTBI primers to build TCR beta libraries. Study processing details: Identification across samples found approximately 67 TRBV and around 15 TRBJ segments. TCRdb itself ran the multiplex PCR reads through MiXCR, one entry per CDR3 protein. The V and J calls were not made by the authors but by TCRdb's processing. Among 450,000 or so distinct CDR3 sequences, approximately 23% were seen once, and the ten largest hold about an eighth. Noted time point: persistent/refractory GD, antithyroid drugs over 5 years with positive TRAb. TCR sequences were obtained from RNA taken from PBMCs. The EDTA tubes were filled with about 10 milliliters of drawn peripheral blood.

Sequences were derived from peripheral blood mononuclear cells (PBMCs), sampled when the disease was refractory, from a patient treated with antithyroid drugs. V is TRBV7-2 and J is TRBJ1-4; a possible D gene is TRBD1 (6 bases). This receptor was taken from a female donor with Graves disease. The CDR3 spells CASSQGGGANEKLFF. The CDR3 bases are TGTGCCAGCAGCCAGGGCGGGGGGGCGAATGAAAAACTGTTTTTT.